The entry that follows covers one T cell receptor beta chain sequence. It lacks a known antigen. Per-nucleotide qualities are absent, and no much larger clonotype sits a single base away. The sample's time point label is to be understood as: week 5, during vaccination. Each vaccine dose, consisting of 300 ug of a 20-mer mutant IDH1 peptide in Montanide, was administered subcutaneously with topical imiquimod. All donors had newly diagnosed IDH1-mutant astrocytomas of WHO grade 3 or 4 that showed loss of nuclear ATRX. The samples were drawn from NOA16, a multicentre, single-arm, open-label phase I trial in Germany that tested a mutant IDH1 peptide vaccine in humans for the first time. Genomic DNA for TCRB sequencing was isolated from EDTA blood with the DNeasy Blood and Tissue Kit. This specimen belongs to a study of a mutant IDH1 vaccine in newly diagnosed glioma (dated by TCRdb to the early 2020s). With regard to the full study: Across visits V03 through V10, patients got a total of eight vaccinations, given in weeks 1, 3, 5, 7, 11, 15, 19 and 23. Vaccination began 4-6 weeks after radiotherapy alone, or alongside temozolomide cycles in the chemotherapy-containing groups. Of the roughly 31 treated patients, about 62% were male and approximately 38% were female, and the mean age was 40.4 years. Prior to enrollment, standard therapy consisting of radiotherapy alone, temozolomide alone, or radiochemotherapy with temozolomide had been administered to patients, with the combination being received by most patients. Peripheral blood was collected at six visits: V03 (baseline), V05, V07, V10, V12 and V13. Longitudinal TCRB deep sequencing was done for 25 treated patients, wherever samples were available for exploratory analyses.

The library was produced with the immunoSEQ multiplex PCR assay. Rearranged TCR beta chain sequences were amplified with the hsTCRB Kit following the manufacturer's protocol. Sequencing of TCRB libraries was carried out on an Illumina MiSeq. Per the authors' processing: The kit vendor's proprietary platform handled demultiplexing, trimming and gene mapping. As stored in TCRdb, this immuneACCESS dataset retains in-frame rearrangements with V and J assigned. A fraction of the clones does not appear; measured against another copy, unresolved V genes explain less than half of the discrepancy, and the remainder lacks a known reason. V, J and clone size reflect that table, while D and trimming were determined from the DNA. This sample comprises 25,000 or so clones, 65% to 85% of them detected only once. The top ten clones comprise approximately 7.7% of the sample. What the work shows at the level of the full study, not this receptor alone: No apparent relationship was observed between pseudoprogression and alterations in the top peripheral T cell clonotypes detected by TCRB sequencing. Selection of PBMC samples for TCRB deep sequencing was based on availability. The authors noted that analyses of patient blood samples could not be reproduced because of sample limitations. Immune responses induced by the vaccine were seen in around 93% of patients across multiple MHC alleles.

The source material was PBMCs, sampled from a glioma patient whose treatment included an IDH1 peptide vaccine. The source of this sequence is a man aged 40-49 years with glioma. Some clones in this sample may be carry-over from other donors' samples.

Read as DNA, the sequence is TGTGCCGGACAGGGGGCCAACACTGAAGCTTTCTTT. It is translated as CAGQGANTEAFF. The receptor chain draws on TRBV6-6 and TRBJ1-1, and 11 junctional nucleotides match TRBD1. CDR1 and CDR2 are drawn from the germline V gene (reference sequence): MNHNY, SVGAGI. V and J are trimmed by 11 bases and 2 bases, and the gene matches miss 1 base of the junction. From the cysteine through the phenylalanine, the CDR3 covers 12 amino acids. Only the CDR3 DNA stays, 36 bases, in frame from base 1.